This TCR beta chain comes out of a study of long-term antiretroviral therapy in people with HIV. Study conclusions and caveats: Diversity remained lower than transplant donor controls, even though it increased after ART. Absence of data on ART adherence, viral resistance or therapy changes was noted. The repertoire was dominated at all time points by clones expanded before ART.

Sampling of each donor yielded at least one pre-ART PBMC sample and at least two post-ART PBMC samples. As to this clone: Its antigen is unidentified.

The CDR3 totals 13 residues. CDR1 LNHDA and CDR2 SQIVND come from the germline V gene (reference sequence). Unmatched junction bases numbered 5, after V lost 11 bases and J lost 0 bases. It was version v3.0 of the immunoSEQ assay that was run at survey level. Repertoires were generated with immunoSEQ multiplex PCR, while TCRdb's copy carries only in-frame clones and drops some. The table has 15,000 or so clones, around 94% seen once. The origin of this receptor is a woman in her 50s with HIV. The chain employs TRBV19 and TRBJ1-1; 8 bases map to TRBD1. The sample was unsorted PBMCs, taken 6.4 years after starting antiretroviral therapy. CDR3 in amino acids: CASSDRVNTEAFF. The CDR3 DNA is TGTGCCTCCTCGGACAGGGTGAACACTGAAGCTTTCTTT.